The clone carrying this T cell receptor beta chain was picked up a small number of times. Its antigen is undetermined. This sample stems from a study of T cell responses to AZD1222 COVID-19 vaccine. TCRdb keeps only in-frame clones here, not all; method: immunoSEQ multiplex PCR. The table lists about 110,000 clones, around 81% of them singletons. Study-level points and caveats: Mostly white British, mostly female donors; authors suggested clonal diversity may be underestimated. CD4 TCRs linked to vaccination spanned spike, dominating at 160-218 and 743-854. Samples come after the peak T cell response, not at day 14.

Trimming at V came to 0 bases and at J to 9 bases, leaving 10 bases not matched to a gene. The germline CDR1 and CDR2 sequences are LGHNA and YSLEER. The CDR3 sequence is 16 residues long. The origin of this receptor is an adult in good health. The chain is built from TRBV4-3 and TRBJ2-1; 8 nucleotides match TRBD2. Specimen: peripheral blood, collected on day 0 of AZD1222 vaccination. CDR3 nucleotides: TGCGCCAGCAGCCAAGACAGCGGTAGCGGGGTAACTGAGCAGTTCTTC. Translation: CASSQDSGSGVTEQFF.